Presented here are 20 T cell receptor beta chains from one specimen sequenced in a study of T cells in Graves' hyperthyroidism and ophthalmopathy. Researchers took RNA transcripts and amplified the TCR beta CDR3 regions from them. Carried out on the TCR CDR3, a first-round RT-PCR used the HTBI primer set. In TCRdb, the multiplex PCR reads were re-called with MiXCR into one record per CDR3 protein. The profile shows 300,000 to 350,000 distinct CDR3 sequences, roughly 18% of them singletons. The sample taken for sequencing was blood. Source of these receptors: a woman aged 40 to 50 with Graves' ophthalmopathy.

This clonotype was detected many times. J is TRBJ2-5 and V is TRBV11-2, with TRBD1 identical over 7 bases. There are 14 residues in the CDR3. Germline V CDR1 and CDR2: SGHAT, FQNNGV. The V gene end was trimmed by 5 bases and the J gene end by 4 bases; junction bases not matched to a gene: 7. CDR3 DNA: TGTGCCAGCAGCAAACAGGGGTTCCGAGAGACCCAGTACTTC. This translates into CASSKQGFRETQYF.

This clonotype was seen ten or more times. The rearrangement joins TRBV12-5 to TRBJ2-7; D is ambiguous. CDR1 is LGHNT and CDR2 is FRNRAP in the germline V gene. The CDR3 sequence is 12 residues long. V was trimmed by 1 base and J by 6 bases, leaving 7 bases between them. DNA for the CDR3: TGTGCTAGTGGTTTGGGCTGGGGCGAGCAGTACTTC. This gives the protein CASGLGWGEQYF.

Of note for this clonotype: A read error may explain this, as a much larger clone is one base away. As DNA, the CDR3 is TGTGCCAGCAATCCAAAGGGGGCCAACTCTGGAAACGCCATATATTTT. This sequence encodes CASNPKGANSGNAIYF. V gene TRBV6-1 combines with J gene TRBJ1-3, with TRBD1 identical over 7 bases. In germline, CDR1 is MNHNS, CDR2 SASEGT. The CDR3 sequence is 16 residues long.

This clonotype was seen repeatedly, ten times or more. The genes are TRBV11-3 and TRBJ2-7; the match to TRBD2 covers 15 bases. The germline CDR1 and CDR2 sequences are SGHNT and YENEEA. After removal of 4 bases from V and 4 bases from J, the junction contained 5 bases not matched to a gene. The CDR3 covers 16 residues. CDR3 sequence (DNA): TGTGCCAGCAGCTCAGGCGGGACTAGCGGGGGGTACGAGCAGTACTTC. It specifies CASSSGGTSGGYEQYF. Drawing the rest from reference TRBV11-3 and TRBJ2-7, the complete variable domain is EAGVVQSPRYKIIEKKQPVAFWCNPISGHNTLYWYLQNLGQGPELLIRYENEEAVDDSQLPKDRFSAERLKGVDSTLKIQPAELGDSAVYLCASSSGGTSGGYEQYFGPGTRLTVT.

This clonotype was detected many times. The chain has TRBV14 and TRBJ2-5; D is possibly TRBD2 (6 bases). CDR3 size: 14 residues. Germline V gives CDR1 SGHDN, CDR2 FVKESK. Trimming took 4 bases from V and 2 from J, leaving 11 bases between them. The chain's CDR3 is CASSRGTAQETQYF. The CDR3 DNA is TGTGCCAGCAGCCGCGGGACGGCTCAAGAGACCCAGTACTTC.

Remarks on this clonotype: At one end the junction does not follow the germline gene, possibly because of a read error. This chain links TRBV7-2 with TRBJ2-7; D may be TRBD2 (6 bases). Germline loops: CDR1 SGHTA, CDR2 FQGNSA. The CDR3 covers 15 residues. Here the CDR3 reads CASSPQLPGSYEEYF. As DNA, the CDR3 is TGTGCCAGCAGCCCTCAGCTCCCCGGGAGCTACGAGGAGTACTTC.

This clonotype showed up many times. The chain combines TRBV20-1 with TRBJ1-5, with D perhaps TRBD1 (5 bases). The CDR3 is 13 amino acids. Germline assignment: CDR1 DFQATT and CDR2 SNEGSKA (reference sequence). Trimming stripped 2 bases from V and 4 bases from J, with 9 bases between. CDR3 sequence (DNA): TGCAGTGCTAGAACCGGGGGGAATCAGCCCCAGCATTTT. Translation: CSARTGGNQPQHF.

The table lists this clonotype with many counts. V and J are TRBV20-1 and TRBJ2-4, with D perhaps TRBD1 (5 bases). This CDR3 is built from 14 residues. Trimming cost V 4 bases and J 0 bases, with 10 bases left between them. The germline V gene has CDR1 DFQATT and CDR2 SNEGSKA (reference sequence). The CDR3 here is CSAMTATAKNIQYF. The CDR3 nucleotides read TGCAGTGCTATGACAGCCACAGCCAAAAACATTCAGTACTTC.

The sample holds many counts of this clonotype. The rearrangement uses TRBV19 and TRBJ1-1; D is perhaps TRBD1 (6 bases). Trimming left V 10 bases short and J 5 bases short, with 14 bases between. Germline CDR1 and CDR2: LNHDA and SQIVND (reference sequence). CDR3 size: 12 residues. The CDR3 loop reads CATRGRGTEAFF. In DNA, the CDR3 is TGTGCCACCAGGGGTAGGGGGACTGAAGCTTTCTTT.

In its sample, this clonotype was seen many times. The chain recombines TRBV11-1 with TRBJ1-5; D gene unclear. Germline V gene lookup returns CDR1 SGHAT and CDR2 FQDESV (reference sequence). This CDR3 spans 16 amino acids. Trimming took 3 bases from V and 4 from J, leaving 16 bases between them. CDR3 coding DNA: TGTGCCAGCAGCTTCGGGGATTTGGGTAAAAATCAGCCCCAGCATTTT. It encodes CASSFGDLGKNQPQHF.

As regards this clonotype: Given a much more abundant clone one base away, this may be a read error. As the CDR3 is not closed by the conserved phenylalanine or tryptophan, this likely results from a read error. The rearrangement joins TRBV5-1 to TRBJ1-2, with a weak D call TRBD1 (6 bases). Trimming left V 4 bases short and J 7 bases short, with 14 bases between. The CDR3 runs to 13 residues. The germline CDR1 and CDR2 sequences are SGHRS and YFSETQ. The CDR3 DNA reads as TGCGCCAGCAGCCCCTCAGGGGCTATTGGCTACACCCTC. It encodes CASSPSGAIGYTL.

The table lists this clonotype with many counts. V usage is TRBV6-1 and J usage is TRBJ2-2; weak D call: TRBD2 (5 bases). Trimming took off 0 bases at V and 4 bases at J, with 12 bases between the two ends. This CDR3 region has 16 residues. CDR1 and CDR2 from the germline V gene are MNHNS and SASEGT. CDR3 DNA: TGTGCCAGCAGTGAAGCATCGGGATTATCCACCGGGGAGCTGTTTTTT. Its protein is CASSEASGLSTGELFF.

About this clonotype: Because the CDR3's place on the DNA is in doubt, the DNA is left out and the CDR3 is given as listed by TCRdb. The chain recombines TRBV14 with TRBJ1-5; TRBD1 is the table's D call and was not checked against the DNA. The CDR3 totals 22 residues, both ends included. CDR1 SGHDN and CDR2 FVKESK come from the germline V gene. The CDR3 protein is CASRTGYGYTFGSGTSNQPQHF.

This clonotype has a count of ten or more. It may be a read error: a sequence one base away is much more abundant. This chain links TRBV6-1 with TRBJ1-3; D is possibly TRBD1 (5 bases). There are 14 residues in the CDR3. The germline gives CDR1 MNHNS, CDR2 SASEGT. V lost 3 bases, J lost 2 bases, and 8 bases lay in between. CDR3 loop: CASSDPGTGNTIYF. The CDR3 DNA follows: TGTGCCAGCAGTGACCCAGGGACTGGAAACACCATATATTTT.

This clonotype was detected ten times or more. This chain connects TRBV6-2 or TRBV6-3 to TRBJ2-5, with TRBD1 matching 8 bases. The CDR3 has 15 residues. The trim removed 1 base at V and 5 bases at J, leaving 6 bases unmatched. The germline V gene has CDR1 MNHEY and CDR2 SVGEGT. The CDR3 bases are TGTGCCAGCAGTTACTGGACAGGGACGGAGGAGACCCAGTACTTC. It yields the protein CASSYWTGTEETQYF.

This clonotype was seen many times. One junction end disagrees with the germline gene, perhaps due to a read error. V is TRBV5-6 and J is TRBJ2-2; possible D gene TRBD1, 6 bases. The CDR3 has 15 amino acids. Per the germline V gene, CDR1 is SGHDT and CDR2 is YYEEEE. For the CDR3, the DNA is TGCGCCAGCAGCTTGGTGGGACAGAACACCGGGGAGCTGTTTTTT. Translated, it gives CASSLVGQNTGELFF. The variable domain in full, completed from reference TRBV5-6 and TRBJ2-2, reads DAGVTQSPTHLIKTRGQQVTLRCSPKSGHDTVSWYQQALGQGPQFIFQYYEEEERQRGNFPDRFSGHQFPNYSSELNVNALLLGDSALYLCASSLVGQNTGELFFGEGSRLTVL.

This clonotype was observed at least ten times. The chain recombines TRBV20-1 with TRBJ1-2; no clear D gene. The V end lost 3 bases, the J end lost 4 bases, and 6 bases lay between the germline ends. The V gene's germline CDR1 is DFQATT and CDR2 SNEGSKA (reference sequence). This CDR3 spans 11 amino acids. The CDR3 here is CSASQPYGYTF. The CDR3 DNA follows: TGCAGTGCTAGCCAGCCCTATGGCTACACCTTC.

This clonotype was observed at least ten times. The rearrangement joins TRBV19 to TRBJ2-7, with D tentatively TRBD1 or TRBD2 (6 bases each). CDR3 length: 14 amino acids. Germline CDR1 reads LNHDA; CDR2 reads SQIVND (reference sequence). Trimming took 2 bases from V and 4 from J, leaving 12 bases between them. The CDR3 here is CASSIKGGPYEQYF. CDR3 nucleotide sequence: TGTGCCAGTAGTATAAAAGGGGGGCCGTACGAGCAGTACTTC.

This clonotype has a count of ten or more. The rearrangement uses TRBV20-1 and TRBJ2-7; 13 nucleotides match TRBD2. The CDR3 totals 17 residues. The V segment lost 6 bases and the J segment 2 bases; nucleotides outside the gene matches: 13. Germline values: CDR1 DFQATT, CDR2 SNEGSKA (reference sequence). The chain's CDR3 is CSADPTSGRPLAYEQYF. CDR3 nucleotide sequence: TGCAGTGCCGACCCGACTAGCGGGAGGCCCCTAGCCTACGAGCAGTACTTC.

This clonotype was detected ten times or more. The chain has TRBV28 and TRBJ2-2; tentatively, D is TRBD1 (6 bases). Germline CDR1 MDHEN, CDR2 SYDVKM. The CDR3 loop spans 17 amino acids. Between the trimmed V and J ends, which lost 8 bases and 6 bases, there was a span of 25 bases. The DNA for the CDR3 is TGTGCCAGCGGTCACGGTGGTTGGCAGGGGATTTCCGGGGAGCTGTTTTTT. This gives the protein CASGHGGWQGISGELFF.